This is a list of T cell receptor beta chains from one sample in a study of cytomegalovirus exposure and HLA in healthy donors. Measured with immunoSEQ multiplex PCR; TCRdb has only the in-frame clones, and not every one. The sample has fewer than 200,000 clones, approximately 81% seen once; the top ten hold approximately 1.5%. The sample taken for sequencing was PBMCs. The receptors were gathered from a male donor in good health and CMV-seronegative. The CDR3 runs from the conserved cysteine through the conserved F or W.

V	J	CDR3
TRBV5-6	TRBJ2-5	CASSSPTGVGTQYF
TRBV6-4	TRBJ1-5	CASSDRRVNNQPQHF
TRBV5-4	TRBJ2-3	CASSPGTSGQTSTDTQYF
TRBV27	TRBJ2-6	CASSAPGEGANVLTF
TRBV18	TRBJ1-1	CASSRGRQGAMGNTEAFF
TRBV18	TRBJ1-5	CASSFGGRGNQPQHF
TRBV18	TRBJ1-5	CASSPNEAAGQPQHF
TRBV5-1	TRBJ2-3	CASSPTRTSGRVRTDTQYF
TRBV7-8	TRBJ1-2	CASSLGLLSPYGYTF
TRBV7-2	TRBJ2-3	CASSFGFRFSADTQYF
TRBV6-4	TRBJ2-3	CASSAQAQDTQYF
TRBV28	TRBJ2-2	CASSWRRTNTGELFF
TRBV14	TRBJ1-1	CASSLGQGNTEAFF
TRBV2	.	CASAGVRGGTFHEQYF